One sample yielded the 25 T cell receptor beta chains listed below, sequenced in a study of Graves' ophthalmopathy and Graves' hyperthyroidism. Amplification of TCR beta CDR3 regions used RNA transcripts. RT-PCR with HTBI primers came first, then second-round multiplex PCR. TCRdb redid the calling of the multiplex PCR reads with MiXCR, one entry per CDR3 protein. This table holds some 160,000 distinct CDR3 sequences, 30% to 45% found once. The sequencing input was peripheral blood. Receptors originate from a man between 25 and 39 years old with Graves' ophthalmopathy.

This clonotype was picked up many times. CDR3 region: CASSGSTEATEAFF. The CDR3 region has the DNA TGTGCCAGCAGTGGATCTACAGAGGCCACTGAAGCTTTCTTT. The chain uses TRBV6-1 and TRBJ1-1, with no clear D. The length of the CDR3 is 14 residues. The V end lost 4 bases, the J end lost 4 bases, and 13 bases lay between the germline ends. Germline CDR1 reads MNHNS; CDR2 reads SASEGT.

The chain employs TRBV6-1 and TRBJ1-3; the match to TRBD1 covers 7 bases. The junction had 3 bases not matched to a gene; V was cut back by 5 bases and J by 2 bases. The CDR3 sequence is 14 residues long. Germline V gene sequence: CDR1 MNHNS, CDR2 SASEGT. The CDR3 spells CASSRGQAGNTIYF. The CDR3 region has the DNA TGTGCCAGCAGTAGAGGACAGGCTGGAAACACCATATATTTT.

This clonotype was counted at least ten times. This chain connects TRBV27 to TRBJ2-2; the match to TRBD2 covers 15 bases. V dropped 6 bases and J dropped 7; count of bases not matched to a gene: 3. From germline, CDR1 is MNHEY and CDR2 SMNVEV (reference sequence). The CDR3 consists of 15 residues. The CDR3 DNA is TGTGCCAGCAGGGGACTAGCGGGAGGAGGCGGGGAGCTGTTTTTT. Residues: CASRGLAGGGGELFF.

In regard to this clonotype: A read error may produce the germline difference seen at one junction end. The V gene is TRBV11-2, the J gene TRBJ1-2; D ambiguous. CDR1 is SGHAT and CDR2 is FQNNGV in the germline V gene. This CDR3 comprises 16 residues. The chain's CDR3 is CASVVKGGALSYGYTF. The CDR3 DNA reads TGTGCCAGCGTGGTGAAGGGAGGTGCACTATCCTATGGCTATACCTTC.

The chain employs TRBV12-5 and TRBJ2-7; 7 positions agree with TRBD2. V gave up 2 bases and J gave up 4 bases; unmatched junction bases: 8. The CDR3 is 15 amino acids. Looked up from germline, CDR1 is LGHNT and CDR2 is FRNRAP. DNA for the CDR3: TGTGCTAGTGGTTTGTATTTCCTAGCGGTGTACGAGCAGTACTTC. Translating gives CASGLYFLAVYEQYF.

This chain uses TRBV12-3 or TRBV12-4 with TRBJ2-5; 11 bases are a match to TRBD2. Unmatched junction bases numbered 7, after V lost 2 bases and J lost 5 bases. The CDR3 has 16 residues. CDR3 protein: CASSLTSGSFRETQYF. DNA of the CDR3: TGTGCCAGCAGTTTAACTAGCGGGAGTTTTCGGGAGACCCAGTACTTC.

The chain has TRBV11-3 and TRBJ1-1; D remains unclear. Deletions cut 0 bases from V and 6 bases from J, with 14 bases between. Germline lookup yields CDR1 SGHNT and CDR2 YENEEA. The CDR3 consists of 15 residues. The CDR3 loop reads CASSLDGWGRAEAFF. The CDR3 DNA reads TGTGCCAGCAGCTTAGATGGTTGGGGAAGGGCTGAAGCTTTCTTT.

This clonotype came up once. The genes are TRBV6-1 and TRBJ1-2; D possibly corresponds to TRBD1 (6 bases). Trimming left V 7 bases short and J 7 bases short, with 16 bases between. The CDR3 has 13 residues. CDR1 is MNHNS, CDR2 SASEGT, per germline. CDR3 coding DNA: TGTGCCAGCATCAAGGGGGGGCGGTCTGGCTACACCTTC. Translation: CASIKGGRSGYTF.

This clonotype came up many times. The genes are TRBV6-1 and TRBJ1-5; no reliable D call. The CDR3 consists of 15 residues. The germline V gene has CDR1 MNHNS and CDR2 SASEGT. Trimming pared 1 base from V and 1 base from J, leaving 8 bases between. The CDR3 loop reads CASSEGAGSNQPQHF. In DNA, the CDR3 is TGTGCCAGCAGTGAAGGGGCAGGAAGCAATCAGCCCCAGCATTTT.

This clonotype was observed a single time. The V gene is TRBV20-1, the J gene TRBJ1-1; D remains ambiguous. This CDR3 contains 11 residues. Germline V CDR1 and CDR2: DFQATT, SNEGSKA (reference sequence). The ends were cut back, 2 bases at V and 3 bases at J, with 4 bases in the middle. In nucleotides, the CDR3 is TGCAGTGCTAGACAGGACACTGAAGCTTTCTTT. Protein sequence: CSARQDTEAFF.

The CDR3 bases are TGTGCCAGTAGTATGGACAGAGCCTCGAACACTGAAGCTTTCTTT. The encoded protein is CASSMDRASNTEAFF. The chain is built from TRBV19 and TRBJ1-1; a possible D gene is TRBD1 (6 bases). The CDR3 is 15 amino acids. Trimming removed 3 bases from V and 1 base from J, with 12 bases in between. The germline gives CDR1 LNHDA, CDR2 SQIVND (reference sequence).

The V and J genes are TRBV5-1 and TRBJ1-2; D is uncertain. This CDR3 comprises 15 residues. Germline values: CDR1 SGHRS, CDR2 YFSETQ. V dropped 0 bases and J dropped 10 bases, with 19 bases sitting between them. CDR3 nucleotides: TGCGCCAGCAGCTTGGCGTCAGGACCGACTCGCTTCTACACCTTC. Protein sequence: CASSLASGPTRFYTF.

This clonotype appeared a few times. The chain is built from TRBV7-2 and TRBJ1-5; D is uncertain. Trimming took off 5 bases at V and 3 bases at J, with 14 bases between the two ends. Germline values: CDR1 SGHTA, CDR2 FQGNSA. The CDR3 covers 15 residues. The CDR3 DNA follows: TGTGCCAGCAGCGTCCAACCCGGGTTCAATCAGCCCCAGCATTTT. It is translated as CASSVQPGFNQPQHF.

This clonotype occurred many times. The chain couples TRBV6-5 to TRBJ1-5, with a weak D call TRBD1 (5 bases). The germline V and J ends were trimmed by 8 bases and 5 bases, with 13 bases remaining between them. The CDR3 runs to 13 residues. Germline V lookup: CDR1 MNHEY, CDR2 SVGAGI. The CDR3 DNA follows: TGTGCCAGCTCCGGGGCCGGCGATCAGCCCCAGCATTTT. Encoded protein: CASSGAGDQPQHF.

The chain has TRBV6-1 and TRBJ2-7; TRBD1 matches at 7 bases. CDR3 length: 13 residues. The germline gives CDR1 MNHNS, CDR2 SASEGT. With V trimmed by 6 bases and J by 2 bases, 4 bases remained unmatched. The CDR3 sequence is CASRLTGTYEQYF. The DNA for the CDR3 is TGTGCCAGCAGGTTGACAGGGACCTACGAGCAGTACTTC.

The chain is built from TRBV14 and TRBJ2-5; 9 bases fit TRBD2. V lost 2 bases and J lost 5; bases outside the gene matches: 12. CDR3 length: 17 amino acids. Germline CDR1 and CDR2: SGHDN and FVKESK. CDR3 sequence (DNA): TGTGCCAGCAGCCAACGAGGCGTAGCGGGAGTTTCGGAGACCCAGTACTTC. It yields the protein CASSQRGVAGVSETQYF.

This clonotype was recorded many times. V is TRBV28 and J is TRBJ2-5; no clear D. The CDR3 runs to 10 residues. The germline V gene has CDR1 MDHEN and CDR2 SYDVKM. V was clipped by 9 bases and J by 4 bases, with 6 bases between them. This CDR3 is CASQRETQYF. CDR3 bases: TGTGCCAGTCAGAGAGAGACCCAGTACTTC.

The genes are TRBV5-1 and TRBJ1-2; a weak D match, TRBD1 (5 bases). Germline V gives CDR1 SGHRS, CDR2 YFSETQ. The length of the CDR3 is 15 residues. The V end lost 2 bases, the J end lost 6 bases, and 17 bases lay between the germline ends. The DNA for the CDR3 is TGCGCCAGCAGCTTAGATCAGGGAAGAATTGATGGCTACACCTTC. Translation gives CASSLDQGRIDGYTF.

CDR3 sequence reads: CASSFWKTSNTEAFF. CDR3 DNA sequence: TGTGCCAGCAGTTTTTGGAAGACGTCGAACACTGAAGCTTTCTTT. The chain joins TRBV12-3 or TRBV12-4 to TRBJ1-1; no reliable D call. The CDR3 has 15 residues. V was pared by 3 bases and J by 1 base, with 12 bases between.

This clonotype was counted at least ten times. This chain uses TRBV6-2 or TRBV6-3 with TRBJ2-5, with unresolved D. CDR1 and CDR2 from the germline V gene are MNHEY and SVGEGT. The CDR3 loop spans 13 amino acids. The germline V and J ends were trimmed by 6 bases and 0 bases, with 8 bases remaining between them. The CDR3 region is CASRGEYQETQYF. For the CDR3, the DNA is TGTGCCAGCAGAGGCGAGTACCAAGAGACCCAGTACTTC.

The gene calls are TRBV6-2 or TRBV6-3 and TRBJ1-5; 8 nucleotides line up with TRBD1. The CDR3 loop spans 13 amino acids. Germline trimming cut 6 bases from V and 9 bases from J; bases unmatched to any gene: 7. The germline gives CDR1 MNHEY, CDR2 SVGEGT. The CDR3 coding sequence is TGTGCCAGCAGCTCAAGGACAGGGCCGCCCCAGCATTTT. Translating it yields CASSSRTGPPQHF.

The chain recombines TRBV6-2 or TRBV6-3 with TRBJ2-4; 7 positions match TRBD1. From germline, CDR1 is MNHEY and CDR2 SVGEGT. J was trimmed by 6 bases and V by 6 bases; bases with no gene match: 14. The CDR3 length is 16 residues. DNA of the CDR3: TGTGCCAGCAGCCCCATTCCCGGGACAGCCTTAAACATTCAGTACTTC. Translated, it gives CASSPIPGTALNIQYF.

This clonotype was picked up many times. The chain has TRBV15 and TRBJ2-7; TRBD1 matches 7 bases. The germline V gene has CDR1 LNHNV and CDR2 YYDKDF (reference sequence). This CDR3 contains 12 residues. V was pared by 5 bases and J by 4 bases, with 2 bases of the junction left unmatched. The CDR3 DNA reads as TGTGCCACCAGCGTACAGGGGTACGAGCAGTACTTC. This translates into CATSVQGYEQYF.

This clonotype was observed many times. This chain connects TRBV28 to TRBJ1-1; tentative D call: TRBD1 (5 bases). V lost 6 bases and J 0 bases, leaving 20 bases between the germline ends. The CDR3 is 17 residues long. The germline gives CDR1 MDHEN, CDR2 SYDVKM. CDR3 nucleotide sequence: TGTGCCAGCAGCGTCGTCCAGGGCCTACTCATGAACACTGAAGCTTTCTTT. Its protein product is CASSVVQGLLMNTEAFF.

This clonotype was counted at least ten times. J is TRBJ1-2 and V is TRBV30; D is undetermined. There are 15 residues in the CDR3. CDR1 is GTSNPN, CDR2 SVGIG, per germline (reference sequence). The germline V and J ends were trimmed by 1 base and 3 bases, with 15 bases remaining between them. CDR3 region: CAWSGAAPGYYGYTF. DNA of the CDR3: TGTGCCTGGAGTGGAGCAGCCCCGGGTTACTATGGCTACACCTTC. The complete variable domain, with remaining parts taken from reference TRBV30 and TRBJ1-2, reads SQTIHQWPATLVQPVGSPLSLECTVEGTSNPNLYWYRQAAGRGLQLLFYSVGIGQISSEVPQNLSASRPQDRQFILSSKKLLLSDSGFYLCAWSGAAPGYYGYTFGSGTRLTVV.